The subject of this entry is one T cell receptor beta chain. Its cognate antigen is unknown. cDNA libraries of TCR beta carried unique molecular identifiers. TCRdb analysed the PCR reads with MiXCR anew, one entry per CDR3 protein. The sample has about 680,000 distinct CDR3 sequences; roughly three fifths are singletons. The data are from a study of post-analysis software for immune sequencing data. Study conclusions and caveats: Patients used four to six TRBV segments, including TRBV5-6, TRBV5-1 and TRBV20-1, more often than controls. Batch-mates among the samples co-clustered strongly by F measure.

The CDR3 runs to 13 residues. CDR1 and CDR2 from the germline V gene are DFQATT and SNEGSKA (reference sequence). V shed 4 bases, J shed 5 bases, and the junction held 4 bases outside the gene matches. The source material was blood. The V and J genes are TRBV20-1 and TRBJ2-1, with 8 bases matching TRBD2. This receptor was obtained from a girl aged 2 to 10 with multiple sclerosis. The CDR3 reads CSATGGANNEQFF. The CDR3 DNA reads as TGCAGTGCTACCGGGGGGGCCAACAATGAGCAGTTCTTC.